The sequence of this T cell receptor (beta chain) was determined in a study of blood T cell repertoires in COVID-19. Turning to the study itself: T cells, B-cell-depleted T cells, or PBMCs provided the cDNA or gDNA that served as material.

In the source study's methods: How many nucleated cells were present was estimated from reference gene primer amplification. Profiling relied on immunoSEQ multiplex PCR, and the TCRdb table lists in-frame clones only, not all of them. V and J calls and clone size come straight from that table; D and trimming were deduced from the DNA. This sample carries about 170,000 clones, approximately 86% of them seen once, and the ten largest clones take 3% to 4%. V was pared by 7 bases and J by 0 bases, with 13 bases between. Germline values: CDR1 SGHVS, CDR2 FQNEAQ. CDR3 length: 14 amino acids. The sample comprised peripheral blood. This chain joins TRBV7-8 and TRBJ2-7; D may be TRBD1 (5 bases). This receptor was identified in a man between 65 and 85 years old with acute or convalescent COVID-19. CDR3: CASTLTALSYEQYF. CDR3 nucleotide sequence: TGTGCCAGCACCTTGACAGCGCTCTCCTACGAGCAGTACTTC. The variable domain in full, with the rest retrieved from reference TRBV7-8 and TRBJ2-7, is GAGVSQSPRYKVAKRGQDVALRCDPISGHVSLFWYQQALGQGPEFLTYFQNEAQLDKSGLPSDRFFAERPEGSVSTLKIQRTQQEDSAVYLCASTLTALSYEQYFGPGTRLTVT.